The next 20 T cell receptor beta chains were all read from a single sample in a study of T cell repertoires in cytomegalovirus infection. TCRdb re-called the reads with MiXCR, one entry per CDR3 protein. The sample lists 450,000 to 600,000 distinct CDR3 sequences, 25% to 35% seen once, with around a sixth in the top ten. Antigens for these TCRs are unknown. The sequencing used cultured PBMCs, collected from culture after CMV antigen stimulation. These receptors all stem from a human donor in good health (CMV status not recorded). Some clones in this sample may be carry-over from other donors' samples.

This clonotype has only a few counts. The DNA of the CDR3 is TGTGCCAGCAGCTTAGACGGGAGAACAGATACGCAGTATTTT. This encodes CASSLDGRTDTQYF. The chain joins TRBV7-2 to TRBJ2-3; D might be TRBD2 (6 bases). The CDR3 sequence is 14 residues long. Germline V gene sequence: CDR1 SGHTA, CDR2 FQGNSA. The V gene lost 1 base and the J gene lost 3 bases, with 8 bases spanning the gap.

This rearrangement joins TRBV7-3 to TRBJ2-2, with D hard to call. Germline loops: CDR1 SGHTA, CDR2 FQGTGA. The CDR3 has 12 amino acids. The V end lost 1 base, the J end lost 8 bases, and 5 bases lay between the germline ends. The CDR3 nucleotides read TGTGCCAGCAGCTTAATCCAAGGGGAGCTGTTTTTT. It specifies CASSLIQGELFF.

This clonotype occurred a few times. The chain has TRBV20-1 and TRBJ2-3; D is undetermined. CDR1 and CDR2 from the germline V gene are DFQATT and SNEGSKA (reference sequence). CDR3 length: 16 amino acids. Trimming cost V 4 bases and J 2 bases, with 19 bases left between them. CDR3 sequence reads: CSATTPARADTDTQYF. The CDR3 DNA sequence: TGCAGTGCTACCACACCCGCCAGAGCCGACACAGATACGCAGTATTTT.

The chain is built from TRBV12-3 or TRBV12-4 and TRBJ2-2, with a tentative D call TRBD2 (6 bases). The V and J ends lost 6 bases and 6 bases respectively, with 11 bases between them. The CDR3 extends over 13 amino acids. This CDR3 reads CASSILAPGELFF. CDR3 bases: TGTGCCAGCAGCATACTAGCCCCCGGGGAGCTGTTTTTT.

This clonotype was counted only a few times. V gene TRBV27 combines with J gene TRBJ2-3; TRBD1 aligns across 9 bases. CDR3 size: 15 residues. Germline assignment: CDR1 MNHEY and CDR2 SMNVEV (reference sequence). V shed 6 bases and J 1 base; nucleotides not matched to a gene: 5. The CDR3 spells CASRLRDRGTDTQYF. CDR3 bases: TGTGCCAGCAGGCTCCGGGACAGGGGCACAGATACGCAGTATTTT.

This chain connects TRBV12-3 or TRBV12-4 to TRBJ1-1, with D hard to call. V dropped 3 bases and J dropped 5 bases, with 7 bases sitting between them. The CDR3 loop spans 12 amino acids. CDR3 DNA sequence: TGTGCCAGCAGTTTGTTACCGACTGAAGCTTTCTTT. This codes for CASSLLPTEAFF.

A few counts support this clonotype. This rearrangement joins TRBV3-1 to TRBJ2-7, with D perhaps TRBD1 (6 bases). The CDR3 length is 13 residues. V lost 4 bases, J lost 8 bases, and 15 bases lay in between. Germline CDR1 is LGHDT and CDR2 is YNNKEL (reference sequence). The CDR3 loop is CASSPRIGQKQYV. The CDR3 nucleotides are TGTGCCAGCAGCCCAAGAATCGGACAGAAGCAGTACGTC.

The rearrangement joins TRBV7-2 to TRBJ2-1; 9 bases are a match to TRBD2. Losses at the gene ends were 2 bases for V and 6 bases for J; bases not matched to a gene: 11. Per the germline V gene, CDR1 is SGHTA and CDR2 is FQGNSA. The CDR3 loop spans 17 amino acids. The CDR3 is CASSLRISGSWGNEQFF. The CDR3 DNA is TGTGCCAGCAGCTTAAGGATTAGCGGGAGCTGGGGCAATGAGCAGTTCTTC.

The chain recombines TRBV29-1 with TRBJ2-1; 13 nucleotides line up with TRBD2. The J segment lost 10 bases and the V segment lost 8 bases, leaving 17 bases of the junction unmatched. The CDR3 is 16 amino acids. Looked up from germline, CDR1 is SQVTM and CDR2 is ANQGSEA. DNA for the CDR3: TGCAGCATATACTGGACTAGCGGGAGCAGTTCTGTCGAGCAGTTCTTC. This encodes CSIYWTSGSSSVEQFF.

This clonotype has only a few counts. The chain has TRBV24-1 and TRBJ1-2; TRBD1 matches 7 bases. The germline gives CDR1 KGHDR, CDR2 SFDVKD. The CDR3 totals 15 residues. The J segment lost 8 bases and the V segment lost 3 bases, leaving 11 bases of the junction unmatched. The CDR3 DNA reads TGTGCCACCAGTGATGCGCGCCGGGACAGTTGGGGCTACACCTTC. It yields the protein CATSDARRDSWGYTF.

The chain carries TRBV20-1 and TRBJ1-6; 7 nucleotides line up with TRBD1. The CDR3 loop spans 13 amino acids. Germline V CDR1 and CDR2: DFQATT, SNEGSKA (reference sequence). The V gene end was trimmed by 0 bases and the J gene end by 9 bases; junction bases not matched to a gene: 2. The CDR3 sequence is CSARDSGGSPLHF. As DNA, the CDR3 is TGCAGTGCTAGAGATTCAGGGGGTTCACCCCTCCACTTT.

The CDR3 nucleotides are TGTGCCAGCAGTTGGGCCGGGAATAGCAATCAGCCCCAGCATTTT. Residues: CASSWAGNSNQPQHF. This sequence joins TRBV12-3 or TRBV12-4 and TRBJ1-5; no definite D call. V dropped 4 bases and J dropped 0 bases, with 10 bases sitting between them. The CDR3 spans 15 residues.

The chain carries TRBV15 and TRBJ2-6, with unresolved D. The CDR3 has 13 residues. CDR1 and CDR2 (germline): LNHNV, YYDKDF (reference sequence). V dropped 6 bases and J dropped 2 bases, with 5 bases sitting between them. This CDR3 reads CATSRAGANVLTF. The CDR3 nucleotides read TGTGCCACCAGTAGGGCTGGGGCCAACGTCCTGACTTTC.

Many counts were recorded for this clonotype. The rearrangement uses TRBV14 and TRBJ2-1, with 10 bases matching TRBD2. Germline loops: CDR1 SGHDN, CDR2 FVKESK. The CDR3 contains 17 residues. V lost 4 bases and J lost 0; bases outside the gene matches: 6. The CDR3 DNA follows: TGTGCCAGCAGCCCTCGGACTAGCGGTTCCTCCTACAATGAGCAGTTCTTC. Its translation is CASSPRTSGSSYNEQFF.

This clonotype has a count of ten or more. The CDR3 here is CASRGTPEAATDTQYF. CDR3 coding DNA: TGTGCCAGCAGAGGGACTCCTGAGGCCGCCACAGATACGCAGTATTTT. The chain combines TRBV7-8 with TRBJ2-3; maybe TRBD2 (6 bases). CDR3 size: 16 residues. CDR1 and CDR2 from the germline V gene are SGHVS and FQNEAQ. Trimming left V 6 bases short and J 2 bases short, with 18 bases between.

The genes are TRBV6-2 or TRBV6-3 and TRBJ1-1, with 7 bases that match TRBD1. This CDR3 is 15 amino acids long. Germline V gives CDR1 MNHEY, CDR2 SVGEGT. V was clipped by 5 bases and J by 3 bases; unmatched bases: 9. The CDR3 DNA is TGTGCCAGCAGTCCACACAGGGGTGGAGACACTGAAGCTTTCTTT. Protein: CASSPHRGGDTEAFF.

The chain combines TRBV12-3 or TRBV12-4 with TRBJ2-5; tentatively, D is TRBD1 or TRBD2 (5 bases each). The V end lost 4 bases, the J end lost 4 bases, and 19 bases lay between the germline ends. The CDR3 runs 16 residues. CDR3 amino acids: CASSWGNVPTAETQYF. CDR3 nucleotides: TGTGCCAGCAGTTGGGGGAATGTCCCAACGGCAGAGACCCAGTACTTC.

The chain uses TRBV7-2 and TRBJ2-3, with D possibly called TRBD1 or TRBD2 (5 bases each). V was trimmed by 3 bases and J by 6 bases, leaving 16 bases between them. The CDR3 is made up of 15 amino acids. Germline assignment: CDR1 SGHTA and CDR2 FQGNSA. CDR3 coding DNA: TGTGCCAGCAGCTTCCGGGACCTGGGCTTGGATACGCAGTATTTT. This gives the protein CASSFRDLGLDTQYF.

V gene TRBV19 combines with J gene TRBJ2-3; weak D call: TRBD1 (8 bases). The CDR3 is 16 residues long. Trimming pared 5 bases from V and 0 bases from J, leaving 15 bases between. Per germline, CDR1 LNHDA and CDR2 SQIVND (reference sequence). The CDR3: CASSRGDRLSTDTQYF. The DNA for the CDR3 is TGTGCCAGTAGTCGGGGGGACAGGCTCAGCACAGATACGCAGTATTTT.

This clonotype came up a few times. The rearrangement links TRBV5-1 to TRBJ1-1; D is unresolved. V was shortened by 3 bases and J by 1 base, with 10 bases between the two germline ends. The V gene's germline CDR1 is SGHRS and CDR2 YFSETQ. The CDR3 runs 14 residues. The CDR3 nucleotides read TGCGCCAGCAGCTCGAATGCGGGGAACACTGAAGCTTTCTTT. This gives the protein CASSSNAGNTEAFF. Complete variable domain (other parts from reference TRBV5-1 and TRBJ1-1): KAGVTQTPRYLIKTRGQQVTLSCSPISGHRSVSWYQQTPGQGLQFLFEYFSETQRNKGNFPGRFSGRQFSNSRSEMNVSTLELGDSALYLCASSSNAGNTEAFFGQGTRLTVV.